These 25 T cell receptor beta chains originate from one sample sequenced in a study of human T cells and chemical hapten exposure (dated by TCRdb to about 2021). The time point label corresponds to: healthy volunteer bleed at 2 weeks. Total RNA was extracted from unfractionated whole blood that had been collected in Tempus Blood RNA tubes. The library was produced with RACE. TCRdb records NextSeq 500 as the sequencer. Starting from the raw public reads, TCRdb applied fastp trimming at Q25, assembled clones with MiXCR and retained in-frame beta chains. Records with the same CDR3 protein are collapsed into one entry carrying the most frequent genes and DNA. A total of around 130,000 distinct CDR3 sequences appear in this sample, about 9.4% of them only once. Under 2% of the sample is taken by the ten largest. Sequencing was done on a sample of whole blood. These TCRs come from a male donor in good health. Some clones in this sample may be carry-over from other donors' samples.

A few counts support this clonotype. CDR3 sequence: CASSQEYTGTYEQYF. The CDR3 DNA sequence: TGCGCCAGCAGCCAAGAGTACACAGGGACCTACGAGCAGTACTTC. This rearrangement joins TRBV4-1 to TRBJ2-7, with a possible D match to TRBD1 (6 bases). This CDR3 contains 15 residues. Germline lookup yields CDR1 MGHRA and CDR2 YSYEKL. V dropped 0 bases and J dropped 2 bases, with 11 bases sitting between them.

This clonotype appeared a few times. This chain connects TRBV3-1 to TRBJ2-5; D is undetermined. Trimming took off 5 bases at V and 5 bases at J, with 9 bases between the two ends. The CDR3 contains 12 residues. Germline-derived CDR1 and CDR2 are LGHDT and YNNKEL (reference sequence). The CDR3 DNA reads as TGTGCCAGCAGCGCCGCTGGGGAGACCCAGTACTTC. Translation: CASSAAGETQYF.

This clonotype was seen ten or more times. This chain connects TRBV12-3 or TRBV12-4 to TRBJ2-7, with D perhaps TRBD1 or TRBD2 (5 bases each). This CDR3 has 12 residues. V lost 3 bases and J 6 bases, leaving 9 bases between the germline ends. The CDR3 loop reads CASSLYGTEQYF. The DNA of the CDR3 is TGTGCCAGCAGTTTGTATGGGACCGAGCAGTACTTC.

The chain joins TRBV18 to TRBJ2-3; the D call may be TRBD1 or TRBD2 (6 bases each). CDR1 KGHSH and CDR2 LQKENI come from the germline V gene. This CDR3 has 16 residues. Trimming removed 2 bases from V and 4 bases from J, with 16 bases in between. CDR3 in DNA: TGTGCCAGCTCACCAAGGAGCGGAGGGGGGTCAGATACGCAGTATTTT. Residues: CASSPRSGGGSDTQYF.

The chain combines TRBV6-2 or TRBV6-3 with TRBJ2-1, with TRBD2 matching 10 bases. Germline V CDR1 and CDR2: MNHEY, SVGEGT. The length of the CDR3 is 17 residues. The ends lost 3 bases at V and 0 bases at J; junction bases unmatched: 5. The CDR3 here is CASSYEKREGSYNEQFF. DNA for the CDR3: TGTGCCAGCAGTTATGAAAAGCGGGAGGGCTCCTACAATGAGCAGTTCTTC.

The V gene is TRBV20-1, the J gene TRBJ1-3; perhaps TRBD1 as D (5 bases). The germline V gene encodes CDR1 DFQATT and CDR2 SNEGSKA (reference sequence). CDR3 size: 16 residues. Trimming left V 0 bases short and J 3 bases short, with 15 bases between. The CDR3 DNA reads as TGCAGTGCTAGAGATATGATAGGCGGGGGTGGAAACACCATATATTTT. Translated, it gives CSARDMIGGGGNTIYF.

The chain recombines TRBV12-3 or TRBV12-4 with TRBJ2-5; D call uncertain. V was cut by 3 bases and J by 9 bases, with 8 bases left in between. This CDR3 spans 11 amino acids. The CDR3 bases are TGTGCCAGCAGTTTGGCCGGGCCCCAGTACTTC. This translates into CASSLAGPQYF.

Only a few counts were recorded for this clonotype. The chain recombines TRBV20-1 with TRBJ2-3; possible D gene TRBD1, 5 bases. Germline V gene data show CDR1 as DFQATT and CDR2 as SNEGSKA (reference sequence). The V gene lost 0 bases and the J gene lost 4 bases, with 11 bases spanning the gap. The CDR3 extends over 14 amino acids. CDR3 sequence: CSARDPGAADTQYF. CDR3 bases: TGCAGTGCTAGAGATCCTGGGGCGGCAGATACGCAGTATTTT.

This rearrangement joins TRBV7-2 to TRBJ2-5; D might be TRBD1 (6 bases). Trimming removed 5 bases at V and 3 bases at J, with 13 bases between. Looked up from germline, CDR1 is SGHTA and CDR2 is FQGNSA. This CDR3 has 14 amino acids. In nucleotides, the CDR3 is TGTGCCAGCAGCCATGGCAGGGGAAAAGAGACCCAGTACTTC. It codes for CASSHGRGKETQYF. Drawing the rest from reference TRBV7-2 and TRBJ2-5, the complete variable domain is GAGVSQSPSNKVTEKGKDVELRCDPISGHTALYWYRQSLGQGLEFLIYFQGNSAPDKSGLPSDRFSAERTGGSVSTLTIQRTQQEDSAVYLCASSHGRGKETQYFGPGTRLLVL.

J is TRBJ1-5 and V is TRBV6-2 or TRBV6-3; D remains ambiguous. The V gene's germline CDR1 is MNHEY and CDR2 SVGEGT. The length of the CDR3 is 16 residues. V lost 7 bases, J lost 7 bases, and 23 bases lay in between. CDR3 region: CASTPGERAFKQPQHF. In DNA, the CDR3 is TGTGCCAGCACCCCTGGCGAGAGGGCTTTTAAGCAGCCCCAGCATTTT.

This clonotype was seen many times. This rearrangement joins TRBV7-2 to TRBJ2-3; 12 nucleotides match TRBD2. Trimming removed 3 bases from V and 8 bases from J; junction bases left unmatched: 3. The CDR3 runs to 14 residues. Germline assignment: CDR1 SGHTA and CDR2 FQGNSA. Here the CDR3 DNA reads TGTGCCAGCAGCTTCAAACTAGCGGGGGGTACGCAGTATTTT. It translates to CASSFKLAGGTQYF.

This clonotype appeared many times. The chain employs TRBV25-1 and TRBJ2-3; D remains ambiguous. CDR1 and CDR2 (germline): MGHDK, SYGVNS. With 3 bases removed from V and 6 bases from J, the gap between germline ends came to 7 bases. The CDR3 is 12 amino acids. The CDR3 DNA sequence: TGTGCCAGCAGTGACCTCGCCGATACGCAGTATTTT. Translation gives CASSDLADTQYF. Supplemented by reference TRBV25-1 and TRBJ2-3, the full variable domain reads EADIYQTPRYLVIGTGKKITLECSQTMGHDKMYWYQQDPGMELHLIHYSYGVNSTEKGDLSSESTVSRIRTEHFPLTLESARPSHTSQYLCASSDLADTQYFGPGTRLTVL.

This clonotype was counted once. The V call is TRBV14, the J call TRBJ2-1; 10 bases map to TRBD1. The CDR3 contains 15 residues. The V gene end was trimmed by 4 bases and the J gene end by 2 bases; junction bases not matched to a gene: 2. CDR1 SGHDN and CDR2 FVKESK come from the germline V gene. Here the CDR3 reads CASSLDRGPYNEQFF. The CDR3 coding sequence is TGTGCCAGCAGCCTTGACAGGGGGCCCTACAATGAGCAGTTCTTC.

This clonotype has a count of ten or more. The rearrangement joins TRBV20-1 to TRBJ2-2; D possibly matches TRBD1 or TRBD2 (6 bases each). Trimming stripped 0 bases from V and 7 bases from J, with 15 bases between. The CDR3 consists of 15 residues. The germline V gene encodes CDR1 DFQATT and CDR2 SNEGSKA (reference sequence). The CDR3 bases are TGCAGTGCTAGAGAAGGGGGGCGCCGGGGCGGGGAGCTGTTTTTT. It translates to CSAREGGRRGGELFF.

The chain joins TRBV4-3 to TRBJ2-7; D might be TRBD2 (5 bases). CDR1 is LGHNA and CDR2 is YSLEER in the germline V gene. With 1 base removed from V and 3 bases from J, the gap between germline ends came to 10 bases. The CDR3 covers 14 residues. CDR3 nucleotides: TGCGCCAGCAGCCAAGCCGTGGGAGACTACGAGCAGTACTTC. This translates into CASSQAVGDYEQYF.

Ten or more counts support this clonotype. V usage is TRBV5-1 and J usage is TRBJ2-5, with unresolved D. The CDR3 is made up of 11 amino acids. V lost 6 bases and J lost 0, with 3 bases in between. Germline V CDR1 and CDR2: SGHRS, YFSETQ. DNA for the CDR3: TGCGCCAGCAATTACCAAGAGACCCAGTACTTC. Its protein product is CASNYQETQYF.

This clonotype was found a few times. This chain links TRBV7-9 with TRBJ2-1; TRBD1 or TRBD2 may be the D gene (5 bases each). The CDR3 runs to 16 residues. V gave up 6 bases and J gave up 2 bases, with 17 bases separating them. From germline, CDR1 is SEHNR and CDR2 FQNEAQ (reference sequence). The CDR3: CASRSFRGRAYNEQFF. The CDR3 DNA follows: TGTGCCAGCAGATCTTTCCGGGGCAGAGCCTACAATGAGCAGTTCTTC.

This clonotype appeared a few times. This rearrangement joins TRBV12-3 or TRBV12-4 to TRBJ2-7; D not certain. Trimming took off 2 bases at V and 0 bases at J, with 8 bases between the two ends. The CDR3 has 14 residues. Here the CDR3 reads CASSLRASSYEQYF. For the CDR3, the DNA is TGTGCCAGCAGTTTACGGGCCAGCTCCTACGAGCAGTACTTC.

This clonotype was seen at least ten times. The rearrangement links TRBV12-3 or TRBV12-4 to TRBJ1-1; TRBD1 matches at 7 bases. With V trimmed by 3 bases and J by 8 bases, 6 bases remained unmatched. The length of the CDR3 is 13 residues. Here the CDR3 reads CASSFPTGREAFF. The CDR3 DNA follows: TGTGCCAGCAGTTTTCCGACAGGGCGCGAAGCTTTCTTT.

J is TRBJ1-1 and V is TRBV5-1; D may be TRBD1 (5 bases). Germline V gene data show CDR1 as SGHRS and CDR2 as YFSETQ. V gave up 0 bases and J gave up 3 bases, with 15 bases separating them. The CDR3 has 16 residues. CDR3 in DNA: TGCGCCAGCAGCTTGGTGGCAGGGAGCACCTACACTGAAGCTTTCTTT. Protein product: CASSLVAGSTYTEAFF. The full variable domain, its missing parts supplied by reference TRBV5-1 and TRBJ1-1, is KAGVTQTPRYLIKTRGQQVTLSCSPISGHRSVSWYQQTPGQGLQFLFEYFSETQRNKGNFPGRFSGRQFSNSRSEMNVSTLELGDSALYLCASSLVAGSTYTEAFFGQGTRLTVV.

The table lists this clonotype with a few counts. J is TRBJ1-4 and V is TRBV5-1; D might be TRBD1 (5 bases). The length of the CDR3 is 15 residues. Trimming left V 0 bases short and J 14 bases short, with 20 bases between. CDR1 SGHRS and CDR2 YFSETQ come from the germline V gene. CDR3 loop: CASSLEAGNEGRLFF. The CDR3 bases are TGCGCCAGCAGCTTGGAAGCAGGGAATGAGGGTCGGCTGTTTTTT.

This clonotype was detected many times. This sequence joins TRBV6-6 and TRBJ2-5; 12 bases align to TRBD2. Unmatched junction bases numbered 6, after V lost 6 bases and J lost 4 bases. The CDR3 is 15 amino acids. The germline CDR1 and CDR2 sequences are MNHNY and SVGAGI (reference sequence). The CDR3 is CASSMTSGSLETQYF. CDR3 bases: TGTGCCAGCAGCATGACTAGCGGGAGCCTAGAGACCCAGTACTTC.

This clonotype was observed at least ten times. CDR3 protein: CASSPRSVRENNSPLHF. In DNA form, the CDR3 reads TGTGCCAGCTCACCACGGTCGGTCAGGGAAAATAATTCACCCCTCCACTTT. The rearrangement uses TRBV18 and TRBJ1-6, with D possibly TRBD1 on 5 matching bases. Germline lookup yields CDR1 KGHSH and CDR2 LQKENI. V gave up 1 base and J gave up 5 bases, with 15 bases separating them. This CDR3 is 17 amino acids long.

This clonotype appeared many times. V and J are TRBV6-1 and TRBJ1-1, with D possibly TRBD1 on 5 matching bases. This CDR3 is built from 14 residues. The ends were cut back, 10 bases at V and 0 bases at J, with 15 bases in the middle. CDR1 is MNHNS and CDR2 is SASEGT in the germline V gene. The CDR3 coding sequence is TGTGCCACCCGGGTGGGGCAGTTGAACACTGAAGCTTTCTTT. Protein product: CATRVGQLNTEAFF.

The table lists this clonotype with many counts. The rearrangement links TRBV4-2 to TRBJ2-7; 7 nucleotides agree with TRBD2. Losses at the gene ends were 1 base for V and 5 bases for J; bases not matched to a gene: 11. CDR1 is LGHNA, CDR2 YNFKEQ, per germline. The CDR3 has 16 amino acids. The CDR3 sequence is CASSQGFGGSGHEQYF. For the CDR3, the DNA is TGTGCCAGCAGCCAAGGATTCGGGGGGTCCGGGCACGAGCAGTACTTC.